Listed here is a single TCR beta chain. These data come from a study of blood T cell repertoires in COVID-19. Authors' data handling: Reference gene primers were amplified, and this amplification served to estimate nucleated cell counts. The assay was immunoSEQ multiplex PCR, and TCRdb's table has in-frame clones only and misses some. The V and J calls and the clone size are those of that table, but D and trimming were determined from the DNA. The repertoire has 120,000 to 150,000 clones, 70% to 80% of them found once; the top ten carry approximately 17%. The CDR3 extends over 15 amino acids. The germline V gene encodes CDR1 SEHNR and CDR2 FQNEAQ (reference sequence). The V gene end was trimmed by 6 bases and the J gene end by 4 bases; junction bases not matched to a gene: 4.

V gene TRBV7-9 combines with J gene TRBJ2-1, with 12 bases lining up with TRBD2. Material for sequencing was peripheral blood. The TCR was taken from a man aged 50 or older with acute or convalescent COVID-19. The CDR3 is CASRTTSGGYNEQFF. CDR3 coding DNA: TGTGCCAGCAGGACTACTAGCGGGGGGTACAATGAGCAGTTCTTC.